This T cell receptor beta chain comes out of a study of molecular identifiers for immune sequencing clone quantification. Germline CDR1 SGDLS, CDR2 YYNGEE. V gave up 4 bases and J gave up 5 bases; unmatched junction bases: 8. The CDR3 loop spans 15 amino acids. Each CDR3 protein gets one entry after TCRdb re-called the PCR reads with MiXCR. The sample carries about 300,000 distinct CDR3 sequences, about 22% recorded once. The sequencing input was naive CD8+ T cells from blood, with Jurkat cell RNA spiked in. Sample subset: FACS-sorted CD8+CD4-CCR7+CD45RA+ naive T cells. This receptor was taken from a human donor in good health. Some libraries in this study had Jurkat cell RNA spiked in. The genes are TRBV9 and TRBJ1-1; 10 bases map to TRBD1. The chain's CDR3 is CASSSRQGAGTEAFF. The CDR3, as DNA: TGTGCCAGCAGCTCTCGACAGGGGGCCGGGACTGAAGCTTTCTTT. Variable domain in full (rest from reference TRBV9 and TRBJ1-1): DSGVTQTPKHLITATGQRVTLRCSPRSGDLSVYWYQQSLDQGLQFLIQYYNGEERAKGNILERFSAQQFPDLHSELNLSSLELGDSALYFCASSSRQGAGTEAFFGQGTRLTVV.